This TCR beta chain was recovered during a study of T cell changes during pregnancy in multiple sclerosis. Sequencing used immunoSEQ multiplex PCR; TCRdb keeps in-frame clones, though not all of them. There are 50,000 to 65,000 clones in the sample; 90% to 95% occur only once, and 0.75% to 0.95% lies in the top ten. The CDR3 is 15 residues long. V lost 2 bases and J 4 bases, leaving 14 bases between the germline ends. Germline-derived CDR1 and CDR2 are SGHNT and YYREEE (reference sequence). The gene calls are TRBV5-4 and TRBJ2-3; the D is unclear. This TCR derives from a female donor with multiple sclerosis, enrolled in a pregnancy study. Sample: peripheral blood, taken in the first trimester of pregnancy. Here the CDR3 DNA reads TGTGCCAGCAGCTTAAAAGCAGGCACCCCAGATACGCAGTATTTT. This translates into CASSLKAGTPDTQYF. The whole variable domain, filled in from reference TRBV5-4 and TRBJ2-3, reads ETGVTQSPTHLIKTRGQQVTLRCSSQSGHNTVSWYQQALGQGPQFIFQYYREEENGRGNFPPRFSGLQFPNYSSELNVNALELDDSALYLCASSLKAGTPDTQYFGPGTRLTVL.